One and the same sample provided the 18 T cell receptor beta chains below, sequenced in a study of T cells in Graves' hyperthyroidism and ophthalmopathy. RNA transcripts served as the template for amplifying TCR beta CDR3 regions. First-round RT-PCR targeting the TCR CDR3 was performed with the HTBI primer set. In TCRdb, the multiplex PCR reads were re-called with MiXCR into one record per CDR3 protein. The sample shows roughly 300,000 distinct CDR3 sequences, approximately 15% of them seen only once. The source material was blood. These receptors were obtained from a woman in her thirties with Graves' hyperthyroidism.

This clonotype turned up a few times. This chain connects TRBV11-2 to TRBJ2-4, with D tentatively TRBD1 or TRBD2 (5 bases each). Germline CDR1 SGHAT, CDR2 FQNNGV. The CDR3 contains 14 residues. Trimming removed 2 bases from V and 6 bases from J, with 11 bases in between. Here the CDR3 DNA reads TGTGCCAGCAGCTTATCAGGGACGTCAAACATTCAGTACTTC. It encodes CASSLSGTSNIQYF.

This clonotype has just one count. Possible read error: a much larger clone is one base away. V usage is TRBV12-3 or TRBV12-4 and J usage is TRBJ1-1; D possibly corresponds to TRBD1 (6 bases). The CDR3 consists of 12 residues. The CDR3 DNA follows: TGTGTCAGCAGCCTGACAGGATTACGGGCTTTCTTT. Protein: CVSSLTGLRAFF.

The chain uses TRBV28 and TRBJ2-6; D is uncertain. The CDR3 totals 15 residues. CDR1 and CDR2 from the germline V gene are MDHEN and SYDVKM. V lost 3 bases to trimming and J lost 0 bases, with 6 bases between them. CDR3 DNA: TGTGCCAGCAGTTTTTCTGGCTCTGGGGCCAACGTCCTGACTTTC. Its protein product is CASSFSGSGANVLTF.

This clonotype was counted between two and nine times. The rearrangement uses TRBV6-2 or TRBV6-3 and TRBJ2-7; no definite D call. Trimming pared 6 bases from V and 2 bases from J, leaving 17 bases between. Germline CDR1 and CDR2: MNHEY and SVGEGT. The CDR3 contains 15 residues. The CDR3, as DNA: TGTGCCAGCAGCCTAAACCTTAATGTCGCCTACGAGCAGTACTTC. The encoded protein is CASSLNLNVAYEQYF.

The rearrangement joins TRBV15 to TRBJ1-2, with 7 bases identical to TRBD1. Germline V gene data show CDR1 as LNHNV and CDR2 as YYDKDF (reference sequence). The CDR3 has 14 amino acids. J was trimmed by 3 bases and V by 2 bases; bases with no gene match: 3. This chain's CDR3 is CATSRSTGDYGYTF. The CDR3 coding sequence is TGTGCCACCAGCAGATCCACAGGGGACTATGGCTACACCTTC.

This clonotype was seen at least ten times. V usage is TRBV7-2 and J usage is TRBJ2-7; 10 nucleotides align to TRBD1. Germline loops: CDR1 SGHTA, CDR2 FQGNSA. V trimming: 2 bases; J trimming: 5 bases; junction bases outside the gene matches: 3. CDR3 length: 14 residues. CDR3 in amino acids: CASSLRDRGNEQYF. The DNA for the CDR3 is TGTGCCAGCAGCTTACGGGACAGGGGCAACGAGCAGTACTTC.

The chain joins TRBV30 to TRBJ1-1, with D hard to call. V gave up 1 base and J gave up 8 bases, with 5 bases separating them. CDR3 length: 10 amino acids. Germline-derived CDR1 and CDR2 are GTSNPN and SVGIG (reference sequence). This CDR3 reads CAWSGPEAFF. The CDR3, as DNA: TGTGCCTGGAGTGGCCCCGAAGCTTTCTTT.

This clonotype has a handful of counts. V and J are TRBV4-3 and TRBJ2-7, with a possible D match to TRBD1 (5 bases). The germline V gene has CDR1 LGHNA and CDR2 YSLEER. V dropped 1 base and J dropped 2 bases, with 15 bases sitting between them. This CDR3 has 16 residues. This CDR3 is CASSQGGHRSTYEQYF. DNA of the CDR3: TGCGCCAGCAGCCAAGGTGGACACAGATCGACCTACGAGCAGTACTTC.

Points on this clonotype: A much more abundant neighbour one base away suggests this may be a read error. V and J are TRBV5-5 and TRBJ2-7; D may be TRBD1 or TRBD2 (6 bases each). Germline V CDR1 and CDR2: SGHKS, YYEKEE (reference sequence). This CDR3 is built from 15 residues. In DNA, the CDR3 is TGTACCAGCAGCGACCCTACAGGGAGGCGCTACGAGCAGTACTTC. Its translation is CTSSDPTGRRYEQYF.

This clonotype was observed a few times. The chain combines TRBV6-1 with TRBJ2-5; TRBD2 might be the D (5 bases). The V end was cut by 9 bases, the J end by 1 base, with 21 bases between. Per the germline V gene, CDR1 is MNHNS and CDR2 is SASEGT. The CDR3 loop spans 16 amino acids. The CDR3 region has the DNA TGTGCCAGTTCCCGGTTTAATTTAGCGACCCAAGAGACCCAGTACTTC. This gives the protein CASSRFNLATQETQYF.

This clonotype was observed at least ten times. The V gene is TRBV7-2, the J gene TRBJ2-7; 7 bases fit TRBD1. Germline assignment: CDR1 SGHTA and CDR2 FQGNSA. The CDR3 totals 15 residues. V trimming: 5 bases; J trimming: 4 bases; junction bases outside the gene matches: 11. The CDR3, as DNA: TGTGCCAGCAGCCGTCGGACAGGTCTCGATTACGAGCAGTACTTC. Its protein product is CASSRRTGLDYEQYF.

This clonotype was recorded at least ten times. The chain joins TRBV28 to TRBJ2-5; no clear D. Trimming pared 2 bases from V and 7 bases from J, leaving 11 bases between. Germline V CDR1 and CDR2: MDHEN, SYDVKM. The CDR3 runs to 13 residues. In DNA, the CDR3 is TGTGCCAGCAGTTTAGGCCAATTGGGGACCCAGTACTTC. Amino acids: CASSLGQLGTQYF. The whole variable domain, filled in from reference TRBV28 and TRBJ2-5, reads DVKVTQSSRYLVKRTGEKVFLECVQDMDHENMFWYRQDPGLGLRLIYFSYDVKMKEKGDIPEGYSVSREKKERFSLILESASTNQTSMYLCASSLGQLGTQYFGPGTRLLVL.

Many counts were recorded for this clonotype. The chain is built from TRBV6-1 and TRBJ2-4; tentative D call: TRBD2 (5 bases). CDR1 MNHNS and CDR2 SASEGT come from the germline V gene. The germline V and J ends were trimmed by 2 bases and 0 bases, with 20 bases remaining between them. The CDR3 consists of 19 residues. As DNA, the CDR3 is TGTGCCAGCAGTGAAAGCTTGGGGATGGAGCGGATAGCCAAAAACATTCAGTACTTC. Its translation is CASSESLGMERIAKNIQYF.

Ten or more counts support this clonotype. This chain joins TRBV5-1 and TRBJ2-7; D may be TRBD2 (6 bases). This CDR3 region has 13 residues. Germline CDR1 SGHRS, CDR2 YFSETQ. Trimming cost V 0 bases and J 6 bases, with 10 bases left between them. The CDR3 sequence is CASSLAGEGEQYF. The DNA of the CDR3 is TGCGCCAGCAGCTTGGCGGGAGAGGGCGAGCAGTACTTC. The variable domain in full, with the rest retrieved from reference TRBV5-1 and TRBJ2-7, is KAGVTQTPRYLIKTRGQQVTLSCSPISGHRSVSWYQQTPGQGLQFLFEYFSETQRNKGNFPGRFSGRQFSNSRSEMNVSTLELGDSALYLCASSLAGEGEQYFGPGTRLTVT.

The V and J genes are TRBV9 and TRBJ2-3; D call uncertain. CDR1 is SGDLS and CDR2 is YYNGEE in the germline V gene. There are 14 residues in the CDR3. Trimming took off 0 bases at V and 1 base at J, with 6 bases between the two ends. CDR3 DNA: TGTGCCAGCAGCGTAGGCACACGCACAGATACGCAGTATTTT. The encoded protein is CASSVGTRTDTQYF.

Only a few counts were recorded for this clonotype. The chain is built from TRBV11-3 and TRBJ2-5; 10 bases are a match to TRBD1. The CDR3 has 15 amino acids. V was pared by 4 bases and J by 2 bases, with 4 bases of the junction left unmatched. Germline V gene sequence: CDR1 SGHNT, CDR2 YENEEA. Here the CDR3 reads CASSSGQGEQETQYF. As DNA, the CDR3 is TGTGCCAGCAGCTCCGGACAGGGGGAGCAAGAGACCCAGTACTTC.

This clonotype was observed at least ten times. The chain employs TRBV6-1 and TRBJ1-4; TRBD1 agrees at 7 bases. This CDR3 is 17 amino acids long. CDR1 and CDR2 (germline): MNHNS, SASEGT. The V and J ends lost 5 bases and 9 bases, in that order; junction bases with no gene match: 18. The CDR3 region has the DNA TGTGCCAGCAGTCCCGTTCTTAACAGGGGAGAAGGGAAAAAACTGTTTTTT. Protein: CASSPVLNRGEGKKLFF.

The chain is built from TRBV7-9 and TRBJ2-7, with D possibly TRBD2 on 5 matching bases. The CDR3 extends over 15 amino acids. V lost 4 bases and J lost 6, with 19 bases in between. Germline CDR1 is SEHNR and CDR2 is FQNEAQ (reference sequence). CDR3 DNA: TGTGCCAGCAGCTCCGGTAATCCGTTCGGGGTCGAGCAGTACTTC. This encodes CASSSGNPFGVEQYF.